This T cell receptor beta chain appears in the sequencing data of a study of T cell repertoires in cytomegalovirus infection. TCRdb re-called the reads with MiXCR, one entry per CDR3 protein. The data hold 7,500 to 9,500 distinct CDR3 sequences, with roughly half observed a single time. Turning to this clonotype: Its antigen is not identified.

With 5 bases clipped from V and 5 bases from J, the junction kept 20 bases outside the gene matches. This CDR3 comprises 18 residues. Study-level results: Within the response measured ex vivo, HLA-C-restricted CMV-specific TCR beta clonotypes were dominant. Cumulative frequency (of public TCR beta family members) identified carriers of CMV plus the relevant HLA.

The rearrangement uses TRBV7-1 and TRBJ2-7, with 8 positions matching TRBD1. TRBV7-1 is an open reading frame whose function is uncertain. This receptor was obtained from a human donor in good health (CMV status not recorded). Some clones in this sample may be carry-over from other donors' samples. Sequenced sample: PBMCs, sequenced either directly or after in vitro stimulation (not recorded which). The CDR3 here is CASSLRNQGAVDKDEQYF. In DNA, the CDR3 is TGTGCCAGCAGCCTCCGCAACCAGGGGGCCGTGGACAAGGACGAGCAGTACTTC.